The T cell receptor (beta chain) under discussion was sequenced for a study of CD8 T cells in Susac syndrome. This clonotype came up once. The target antigen is unknown. Study-wide results and limits: The CD4+ T cell repertoires that were profiled in Susac syndrome showed no clonal expansion.

Reverse transcription of roughly 0.5 to 1 ug RNA used random hexamers. The TCR beta CDR3 was amplified by immunoSEQ multiplex PCR across 54 Vbeta, 13 Jbeta. TCRdb called the immunoSEQ multiplex PCR reads again in MiXCR, with one record for every CDR3 protein. The sample has over 150,000 distinct CDR3 sequences; 90% to 97% are singletons. Trimming shortened V by 0 bases and J by 5 bases, and 19 bases separated the two germline ends. The CDR3 is made up of 16 amino acids. Germline loops: CDR1 DFQATT, CDR2 SNEGSKA (reference sequence). All included Susac syndrome patients satisfied recently defined diagnostic criteria for definite or probable disease.

The source is a human donor with Susac syndrome. The chain uses TRBV20-1 and TRBJ2-5; D gene ambiguous. Sequences were obtained from CD4+ T cells from PBMCs. Here the CDR3 DNA reads TGCAGTGCTAGAGATCTACGGGCACCAAGGGTGGAGACCCAGTACTTC. Protein: CSARDLRAPRVETQYF.